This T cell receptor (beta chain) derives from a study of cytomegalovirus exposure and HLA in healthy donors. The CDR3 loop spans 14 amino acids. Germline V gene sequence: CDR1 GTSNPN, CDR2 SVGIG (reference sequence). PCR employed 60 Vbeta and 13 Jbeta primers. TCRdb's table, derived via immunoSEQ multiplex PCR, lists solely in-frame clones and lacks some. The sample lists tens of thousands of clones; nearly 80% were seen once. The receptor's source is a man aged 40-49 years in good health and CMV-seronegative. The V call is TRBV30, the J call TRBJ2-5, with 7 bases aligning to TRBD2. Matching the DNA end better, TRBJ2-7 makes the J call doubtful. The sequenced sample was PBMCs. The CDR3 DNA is TGTGCCTGGAGATGGGCTAGCGGCGACTACGAGCAGTACTTC. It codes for CAWRWASGDYEQYF.